The clone carrying this T cell receptor beta chain was detected a few times. The sample is drawn from a study of T cell responses to AZD1222 COVID-19 vaccine. TCRdb keeps only in-frame clones here, not all; method: immunoSEQ multiplex PCR. The sample includes about 150,000 clones, about 88% of them seen just once. CDR3 size: 16 residues. Germline V gene data show CDR1 as SGHRS and CDR2 as YFSETQ. The V gene lost 3 bases and the J gene lost 6 bases, with 18 bases spanning the gap. This sequence joins TRBV5-1 and TRBJ2-2; no reliable D call. Here the sequenced sample was peripheral blood, taken on day 0 of AZD1222 vaccination. The source of this sequence is an adult in good health. CDR3 region: CASSSEPKPGAGELFF. The CDR3 coding sequence is TGCGCCAGCAGCTCCGAGCCTAAACCTGGGGCCGGGGAGCTGTTTTTT.